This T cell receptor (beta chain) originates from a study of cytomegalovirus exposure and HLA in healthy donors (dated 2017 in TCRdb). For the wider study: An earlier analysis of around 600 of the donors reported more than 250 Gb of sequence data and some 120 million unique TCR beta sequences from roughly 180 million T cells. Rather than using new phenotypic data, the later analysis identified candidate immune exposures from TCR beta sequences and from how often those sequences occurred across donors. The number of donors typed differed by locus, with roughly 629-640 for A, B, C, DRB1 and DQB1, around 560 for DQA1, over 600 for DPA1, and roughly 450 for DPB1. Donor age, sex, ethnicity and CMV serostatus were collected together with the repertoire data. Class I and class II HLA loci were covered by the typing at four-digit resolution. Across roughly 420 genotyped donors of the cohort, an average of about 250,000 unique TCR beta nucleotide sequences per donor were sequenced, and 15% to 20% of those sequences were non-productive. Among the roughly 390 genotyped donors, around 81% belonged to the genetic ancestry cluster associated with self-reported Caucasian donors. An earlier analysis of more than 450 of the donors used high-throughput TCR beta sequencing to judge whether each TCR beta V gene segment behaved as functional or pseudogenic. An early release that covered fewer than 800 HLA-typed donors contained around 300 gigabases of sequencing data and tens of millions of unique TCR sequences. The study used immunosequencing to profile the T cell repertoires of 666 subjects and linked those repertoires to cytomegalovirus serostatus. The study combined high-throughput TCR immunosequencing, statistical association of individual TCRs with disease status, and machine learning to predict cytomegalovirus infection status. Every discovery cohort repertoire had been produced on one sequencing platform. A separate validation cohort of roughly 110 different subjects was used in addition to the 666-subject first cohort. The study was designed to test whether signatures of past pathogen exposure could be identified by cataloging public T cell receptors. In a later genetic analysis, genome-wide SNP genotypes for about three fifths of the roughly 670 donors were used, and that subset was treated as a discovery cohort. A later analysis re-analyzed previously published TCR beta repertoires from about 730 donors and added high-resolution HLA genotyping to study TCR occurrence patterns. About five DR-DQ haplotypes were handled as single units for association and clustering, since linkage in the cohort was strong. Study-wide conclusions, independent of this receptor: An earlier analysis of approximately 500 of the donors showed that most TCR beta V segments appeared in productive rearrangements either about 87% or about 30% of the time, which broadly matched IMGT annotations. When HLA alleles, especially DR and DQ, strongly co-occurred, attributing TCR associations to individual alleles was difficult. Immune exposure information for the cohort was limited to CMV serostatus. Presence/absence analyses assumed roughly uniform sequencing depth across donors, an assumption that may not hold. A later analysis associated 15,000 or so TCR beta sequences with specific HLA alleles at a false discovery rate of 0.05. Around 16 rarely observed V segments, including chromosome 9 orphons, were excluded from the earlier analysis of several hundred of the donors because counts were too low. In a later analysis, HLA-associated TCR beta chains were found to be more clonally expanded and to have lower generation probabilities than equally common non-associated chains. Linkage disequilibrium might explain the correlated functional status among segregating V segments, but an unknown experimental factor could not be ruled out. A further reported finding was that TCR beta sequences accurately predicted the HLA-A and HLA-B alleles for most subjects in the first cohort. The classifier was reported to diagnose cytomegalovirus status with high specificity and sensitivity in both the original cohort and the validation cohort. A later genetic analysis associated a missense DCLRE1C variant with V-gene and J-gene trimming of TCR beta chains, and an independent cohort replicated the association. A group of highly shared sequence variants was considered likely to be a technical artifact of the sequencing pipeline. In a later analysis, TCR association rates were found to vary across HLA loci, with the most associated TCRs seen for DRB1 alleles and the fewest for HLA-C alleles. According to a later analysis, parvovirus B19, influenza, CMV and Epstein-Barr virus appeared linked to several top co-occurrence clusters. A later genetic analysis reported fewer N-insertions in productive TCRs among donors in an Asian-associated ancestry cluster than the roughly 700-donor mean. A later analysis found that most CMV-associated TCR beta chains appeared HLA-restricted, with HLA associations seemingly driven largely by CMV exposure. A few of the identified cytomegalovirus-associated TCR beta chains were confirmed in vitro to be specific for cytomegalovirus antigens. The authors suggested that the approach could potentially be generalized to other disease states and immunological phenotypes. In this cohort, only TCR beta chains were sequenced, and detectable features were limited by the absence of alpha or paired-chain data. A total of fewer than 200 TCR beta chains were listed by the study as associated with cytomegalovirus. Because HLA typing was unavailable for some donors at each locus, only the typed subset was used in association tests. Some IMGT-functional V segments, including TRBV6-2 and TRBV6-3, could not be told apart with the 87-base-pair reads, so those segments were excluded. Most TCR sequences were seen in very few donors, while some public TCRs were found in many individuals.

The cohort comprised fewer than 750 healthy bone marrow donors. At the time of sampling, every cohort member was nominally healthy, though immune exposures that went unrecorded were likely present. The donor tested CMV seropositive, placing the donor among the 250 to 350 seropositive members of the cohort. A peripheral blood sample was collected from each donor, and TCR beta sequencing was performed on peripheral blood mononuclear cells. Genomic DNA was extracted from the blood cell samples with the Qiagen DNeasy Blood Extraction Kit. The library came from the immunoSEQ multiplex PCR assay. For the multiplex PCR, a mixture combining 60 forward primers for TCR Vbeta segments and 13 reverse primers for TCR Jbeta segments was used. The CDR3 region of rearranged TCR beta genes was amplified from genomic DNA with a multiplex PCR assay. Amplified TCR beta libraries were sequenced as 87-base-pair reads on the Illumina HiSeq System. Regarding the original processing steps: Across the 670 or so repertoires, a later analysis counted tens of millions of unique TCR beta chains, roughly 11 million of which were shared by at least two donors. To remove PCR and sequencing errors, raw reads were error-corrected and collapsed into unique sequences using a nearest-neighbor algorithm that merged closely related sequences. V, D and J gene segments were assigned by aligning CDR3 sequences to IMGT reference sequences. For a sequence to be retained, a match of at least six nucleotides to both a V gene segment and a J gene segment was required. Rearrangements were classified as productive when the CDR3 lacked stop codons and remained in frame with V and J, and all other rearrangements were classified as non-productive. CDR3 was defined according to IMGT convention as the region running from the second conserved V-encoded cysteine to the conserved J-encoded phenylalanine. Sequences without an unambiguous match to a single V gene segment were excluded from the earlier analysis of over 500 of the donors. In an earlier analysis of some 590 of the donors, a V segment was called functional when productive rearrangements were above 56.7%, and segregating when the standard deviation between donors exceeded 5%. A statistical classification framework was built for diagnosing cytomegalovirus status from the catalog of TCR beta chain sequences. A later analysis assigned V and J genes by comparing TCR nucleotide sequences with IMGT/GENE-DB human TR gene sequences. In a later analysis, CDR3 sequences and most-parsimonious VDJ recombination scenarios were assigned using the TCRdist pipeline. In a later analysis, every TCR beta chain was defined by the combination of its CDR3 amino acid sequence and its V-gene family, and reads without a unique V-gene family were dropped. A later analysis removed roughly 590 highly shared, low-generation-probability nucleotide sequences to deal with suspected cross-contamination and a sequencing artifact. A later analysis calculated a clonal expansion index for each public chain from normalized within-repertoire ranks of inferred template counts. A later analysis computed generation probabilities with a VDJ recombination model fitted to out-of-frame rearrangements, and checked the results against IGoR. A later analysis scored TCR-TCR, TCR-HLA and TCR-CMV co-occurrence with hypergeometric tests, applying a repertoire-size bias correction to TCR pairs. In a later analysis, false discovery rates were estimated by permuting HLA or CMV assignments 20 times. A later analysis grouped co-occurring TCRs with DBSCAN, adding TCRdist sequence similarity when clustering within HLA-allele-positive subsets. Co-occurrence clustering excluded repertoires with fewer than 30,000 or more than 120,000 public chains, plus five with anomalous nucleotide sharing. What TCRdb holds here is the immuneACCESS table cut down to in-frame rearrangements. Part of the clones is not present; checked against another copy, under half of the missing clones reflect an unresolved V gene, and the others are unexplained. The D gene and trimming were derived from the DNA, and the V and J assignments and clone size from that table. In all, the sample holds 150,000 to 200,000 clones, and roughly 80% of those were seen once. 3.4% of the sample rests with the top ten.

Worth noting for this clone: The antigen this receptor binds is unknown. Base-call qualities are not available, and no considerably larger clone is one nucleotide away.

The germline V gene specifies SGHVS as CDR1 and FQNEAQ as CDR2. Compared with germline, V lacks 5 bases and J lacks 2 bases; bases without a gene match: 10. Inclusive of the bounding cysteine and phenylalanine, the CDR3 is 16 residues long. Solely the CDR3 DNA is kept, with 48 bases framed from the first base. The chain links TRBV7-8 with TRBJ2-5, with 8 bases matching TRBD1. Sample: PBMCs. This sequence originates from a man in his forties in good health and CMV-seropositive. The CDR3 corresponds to CASSPTSGQVQETQYF. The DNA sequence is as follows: TGTGCCAGCAGCCCCACTTCGGGACAGGTGCAAGAGACCCAGTACTTC.